A selection of T cell receptor beta chains follows, all from one sample in a study of cytomegalovirus exposure and HLA in healthy donors. Assay: immunoSEQ multiplex PCR; the TCRdb copy retains only in-frame clones and omits some. The table lists around 180,000 clones, about 80% of them singletons. Sequenced input: PBMCs. The receptor source for this set is a woman aged 50 to 60 in good health and CMV-seronegative. Each CDR3 is given with its conserved first and last residue. Fields, in order: clone size, J gene, D gene, V gene, CDR3 DNA, CDR3 protein. The D gene is left open where the match is weak. Rows give clone size only sometimes, using once, few, many, or a class for an expanded clone.

clone size: NA
J gene: TRBJ2-1
D gene: TRBD1
V gene: TRBV7-2
CDR3 DNA: TGTGCCAGCAGCTTAAGGGCTGGGACAGGGGACTACAATGAGCAGTTCTTC
CDR3 protein: CASSLRAGTGDYNEQFF

clone size: NA
J gene: TRBJ1-2
D gene: NA
V gene: TRBV5-4
CDR3 DNA: TGTGCCAGCAGCCATTCGACGGGGAACTATGGCTACACCTTC
CDR3 protein: CASSHSTGNYGYTF

clone size: NA
J gene: TRBJ2-7
D gene: TRBD1
V gene: TRBV25-1
CDR3 DNA: TGTGCCAGCAGCCGGGACAGACCCTACGAGCAGTACTTC
CDR3 protein: CASSRDRPYEQYF

clone size: NA
J gene: TRBJ2-3
D gene: TRBD2
V gene: TRBV18
CDR3 DNA: TGTGCCAGCTCACCACCGAAAAGCGGGGGTGGCGGAGATACGCAGTATTTT
CDR3 protein: CASSPPKSGGGGDTQYF

clone size: NA
J gene: TRBJ2-1
D gene: TRBD1
V gene: TRBV11-3
CDR3 DNA: TGTGCCAGCAGCCCTGGCAGGGGGCGGTACAATGAGCAGTTCTTC
CDR3 protein: CASSPGRGRYNEQFF

clone size: NA
J gene: TRBJ1-1
D gene: NA
V gene: TRBV7-9
CDR3 DNA: TGTGCCAGCAGCTACTACAGGGAAGGGGCGACTGAAGCTTTCTTT
CDR3 protein: CASSYYREGATEAFF

clone size: NA
J gene: TRBJ1-2
D gene: TRBD1
V gene: TRBV6-5
CDR3 DNA: TGTGCCAGCAGTTACTCGGCGACAGGGGGAGGTGGCTACACCTTC
CDR3 protein: CASSYSATGGGGYTF

clone size: NA
J gene: TRBJ2-7
D gene: TRBD1
V gene: TRBV6-5
CDR3 DNA: TGTGCCAGCAGTTACTCGGGACAGAGCTCCTACGAGCAGTACTTC
CDR3 protein: CASSYSGQSSYEQYF

clone size: NA
J gene: TRBJ2-2
D gene: NA
V gene: TRBV18
CDR3 DNA: TGTGCCAGCTCATCCATGAGTCAGGGCCGGACCGGGGAGCTGTTTTTT
CDR3 protein: CASSSMSQGRTGELFF

clone size: NA
J gene: TRBJ2-3
D gene: NA
V gene: TRBV11-2
CDR3 DNA: TGTGCCAGCAGCTTGGCGGGATCAAGCACAGATACGCAGTATTTT
CDR3 protein: CASSLAGSSTDTQYF

clone size: NA
J gene: TRBJ2-7
D gene: NA
V gene: TRBV4-2
CDR3 DNA: TGTGCCAGCAGCCAAGAATGGCGGGATGCCGCCTACGAGCAGTACTTC
CDR3 protein: CASSQEWRDAAYEQYF

clone size: NA
J gene: TRBJ2-1
D gene: TRBD2
V gene: TRBV10-3
CDR3 DNA: TGTGCCATCAGGGCGGGCGGGAGAGATGAGCAGTTCTTC
CDR3 protein: CAIRAGGRDEQFF

clone size: once
J gene: TRBJ1-2
D gene: NA
V gene: TRBV19
CDR3 DNA: TGTGCCAGTTTTGCAGGGGAATATGGCTACACCTTC
CDR3 protein: CASFAGEYGYTF

clone size: NA
J gene: TRBJ2-7
D gene: TRBD1
V gene: TRBV5-6
CDR3 DNA: TGTGCCAGCAGCTTGGACAGGGGCTACGAGCAGTACTTC
CDR3 protein: CASSLDRGYEQYF

clone size: NA
J gene: TRBJ2-1
D gene: TRBD2
V gene: TRBV6-1
CDR3 DNA: TGTGCCAGCATCCCCGGACTGGGGAGGGGTGAGCAGTTCTTC
CDR3 protein: CASIPGLGRGEQFF

clone size: few
J gene: TRBJ2-1
D gene: TRBD2
V gene: TRBV5-4
CDR3 DNA: TGTGCCAGCAGCTTGGCTGAGCGGGGGAACTACAATGAGCAGTTCTTC
CDR3 protein: CASSLAERGNYNEQFF

clone size: once
J gene: TRBJ2-7
D gene: TRBD1
V gene: TRBV18
CDR3 DNA: TGTGCCAGCTCACCAATAGGACAGGTCGGGGCCTACGAGCAGTACTTC
CDR3 protein: CASSPIGQVGAYEQYF

clone size: NA
J gene: TRBJ1-6
D gene: TRBD1
V gene: TRBV6-1
CDR3 DNA: TGTGCCAGCAGTGTGGACAGGCCGAATTCACCCCTCCACTTT
CDR3 protein: CASSVDRPNSPLHF

clone size: NA
J gene: TRBJ2-2
D gene: NA
V gene: TRBV28
CDR3 DNA: TGTGCCACCCATGGGCAGGGAAGGACCGGGGAGCTGTTTTTT
CDR3 protein: CATHGQGRTGELFF

clone size: NA
J gene: TRBJ1-1
D gene: TRBD1
V gene: TRBV28
CDR3 DNA: TGTGCCACCACCTGGCCAGGGGGGACAGCTTTCTTT
CDR3 protein: CATTWPGGTAFF

clone size: few
J gene: TRBJ2-7
D gene: NA
V gene: TRBV2
CDR3 DNA: TGTGCCAGCAGGACTACGTCAGGAGGGGTCGAGCAGTACTTC
CDR3 protein: CASRTTSGGVEQYF

clone size: NA
J gene: TRBJ2-2
D gene: TRBD1
V gene: TRBV18
CDR3 DNA: TGTGCCAGCTCACCACCTAGGGGGCAGGGGGCGAGAGCAAACACCGGGGAGCTGTTTTTT
CDR3 protein: CASSPPRGQGARANTGELFF

clone size: NA
J gene: TRBJ2-5
D gene: NA
V gene: TRBV7-9
CDR3 DNA: TGTGCCAGCAGCTTAAGTTCCGGGGGTAGGGAGACCCAGTACTTC
CDR3 protein: CASSLSSGGRETQYF

clone size: once
J gene: TRBJ2-7
D gene: TRBD2
V gene: TRBV13
CDR3 DNA: TGTGCCAGCAGCCCTCCAACTAGCGGTAACGAGCAGTACTTC
CDR3 protein: CASSPPTSGNEQYF

clone size: NA
J gene: TRBJ2-2
D gene: NA
V gene: TRBV5-1
CDR3 DNA: TGCGCCAGCAGCTTCGACAGGACGACCGGGGAGCTGTTTTTT
CDR3 protein: CASSFDRTTGELFF